The next 20 T cell receptor beta chains were all read from a single sample in a study of PD-1 blockade in mismatch repair-deficient tumors. Method: immunoSEQ multiplex PCR; TCRdb's copy keeps in-frame clones and lacks some. The sample shows 100,000 to 150,000 clones, about 88% of them seen only once. The specimen comprised peripheral blood, sampled 44 weeks after starting pembrolizumab. The receptors derive from an adult with mismatch repair-deficient cancer.

The chain joins TRBV30 to TRBJ1-1; D not resolved. Germline loops: CDR1 GTSNPN, CDR2 SVGIG (reference sequence). CDR3 length: 11 amino acids. V lost 5 bases to trimming and J lost 0 bases, with 4 bases between them. As DNA, the CDR3 is TGTGCCTGGGGATTGAACACTGAAGCTTTCTTT. Its translation: CAWGLNTEAFF.

V is TRBV7-2 and J is TRBJ1-1; D remains unclear. Germline V gives CDR1 SGHTA, CDR2 FQGNSA. The V end lost 3 bases, the J end lost 1 base, and 6 bases lay between the germline ends. The CDR3 sequence is 13 residues long. The CDR3 coding sequence is TGTGCCAGCAGCTTGTATAAGAACACTGAAGCTTTCTTT. This translates into CASSLYKNTEAFF.

The chain joins TRBV2 to TRBJ1-2; a weak D match, TRBD1 (6 bases). The germline V and J ends were trimmed by 8 bases and 6 bases, with 10 bases remaining between them. The CDR3 is 11 residues long. Germline assignment: CDR1 SNHLY and CDR2 FYNNEI. CDR3 in DNA: TGTGCCAGCGCCCGACAGGATGGCTACACCTTC. Protein product: CASARQDGYTF.

This clone appeared a single time. The rearrangement links TRBV5-1 to TRBJ2-7; unclear D gene. Germline V gene sequence: CDR1 SGHRS, CDR2 YFSETQ. The CDR3 runs to 15 residues. Between the trimmed V and J ends, which lost 4 bases and 3 bases, there was a span of 17 bases. DNA for the CDR3: TGCGCCAGCAGCGGTGATAATAGCCCTTACTACGAGCAGTACTTC. Its protein product is CASSGDNSPYYEQYF.

The chain is built from TRBV29-1 and TRBJ2-2; D is perhaps TRBD2 (6 bases). From germline, CDR1 is SQVTM and CDR2 ANQGSEA. The CDR3 has 12 residues. V was trimmed by 4 bases and J by 6 bases, leaving 9 bases between them. CDR3 sequence (DNA): TGCAGCGTTGTTTGGGGGGCCGGGGAGCTGTTTTTT. This codes for CSVVWGAGELFF.

This chain uses TRBV30 with TRBJ2-1; 8 bases are a match to TRBD2. The length of the CDR3 is 16 residues. The V gene end was trimmed by 7 bases and the J gene end by 0 bases; junction bases not matched to a gene: 11. Germline assignment: CDR1 GTSNPN and CDR2 SVGIG (reference sequence). Here the CDR3 reads CAFLRLASSSYNEQFF. The CDR3 coding sequence is TGTGCCTTCCTCAGACTAGCGTCTAGCTCCTACAATGAGCAGTTCTTC.

This chain uses TRBV5-8 with TRBJ1-2, with 9 nucleotides matching TRBD1. The CDR3 sequence is 16 residues long. The germline V gene has CDR1 SGHTS and CDR2 YDEGEE. V lost 2 bases, J lost 1 base, and 6 bases stayed unmatched. For the CDR3, the DNA is TGTGCCAGCAGCTTCCCGGGACAGGGATTTAACTATGGCTACACCTTC. Protein product: CASSFPGQGFNYGYTF.

J is TRBJ2-5 and V is TRBV2; 9 positions match TRBD1. CDR3 length: 18 amino acids. The V segment lost 4 bases and the J segment 1 base; nucleotides outside the gene matches: 13. Germline CDR1 and CDR2: SNHLY and FYNNEI. This chain's CDR3 is CASSVPGTGSRRQETQYF. As DNA, the CDR3 is TGTGCCAGCAGTGTTCCCGGGACAGGGTCTAGGCGCCAAGAGACCCAGTACTTC. Combining the CDR3 with reference TRBV2 and TRBJ2-5 gives the whole variable domain EPEVTQTPSHQVTQMGQEVILRCVPISNHLYFYWYRQILGQKVEFLVSFYNNEISEKSEIFDDQFSVERPDGSNFTLKIRSTKLEDSAMYFCASSVPGTGSRRQETQYFGPGTRLLVL.

This clone was detected once. This chain joins TRBV5-6 and TRBJ2-5; D may be TRBD1 (5 bases). This CDR3 comprises 14 residues. Germline assignment: CDR1 SGHDT and CDR2 YYEEEE. V lost 3 bases and J lost 4, with 13 bases in between. The CDR3 DNA reads as TGTGCCAGCAGCTCCAGCAGTGGGGCAGAGACCCAGTACTTC. Translation: CASSSSSGAETQYF.

V is TRBV5-1 and J is TRBJ2-1, with 8 bases matching TRBD2. The J segment lost 4 bases and the V segment lost 0 bases, leaving 9 bases of the junction unmatched. Germline CDR1 is SGHRS and CDR2 is YFSETQ. The CDR3 sequence is 17 residues long. CDR3 residues: CASSLDGSGMKYNEQFF. The CDR3 DNA reads TGCGCCAGCAGCTTGGATGGTAGCGGGATGAAATACAATGAGCAGTTCTTC.

The chain carries TRBV9 and TRBJ2-5, with 8 bases identical to TRBD2. The V gene's germline CDR1 is SGDLS and CDR2 YYNGEE. V lost 3 bases to trimming and J lost 5 bases; unmatched junction nucleotides: 6. This CDR3 comprises 14 residues. CDR3 coding DNA: TGTGCCAGCAGCGGGACTAGCCCCTGGGAGACCCAGTACTTC. Its translation: CASSGTSPWETQYF.

This clone has only a few counts. The genes are TRBV18 and TRBJ2-2; 10 nucleotides line up with TRBD1. V lost 6 bases, J lost 4 bases, and 5 bases stayed unmatched. The CDR3 covers 15 residues. The germline V gene has CDR1 KGHSH and CDR2 LQKENI. The DNA of the CDR3 is TGTGCCAGCTCGCGACAGGGGGCCGGCACCGGGGAGCTGTTTTTT. Amino acids: CASSRQGAGTGELFF.

V is TRBV25-1 and J is TRBJ2-7, with TRBD2 matching over 10 bases. Germline V gene data show CDR1 as MGHDK and CDR2 as SYGVNS. Losses at the gene ends were 6 bases for V and 4 bases for J; bases not matched to a gene: 6. This CDR3 region has 14 residues. The CDR3 sequence is CASSTSGTNYEQYF. The DNA for the CDR3 is TGTGCCAGCAGCACTAGCGGGACAAATTACGAGCAGTACTTC.

This chain connects TRBV7-3 to TRBJ2-1, with D perhaps matching TRBD2 (5 bases). Looked up from germline, CDR1 is SGHTA and CDR2 is FQGTGA. This CDR3 has 15 residues. V dropped 2 bases and J dropped 8 bases, with 16 bases sitting between them. The CDR3 DNA reads as TGTGCCAGCAGCTTAGCGGGCGGTAGCCCGCATGAGCAGTTCTTC. Translating gives CASSLAGGSPHEQFF.

The J gene is TRBJ1-1, the V gene TRBV14; D possibly corresponds to TRBD1 (6 bases). The V gene's germline CDR1 is SGHDN and CDR2 FVKESK. The CDR3 spans 15 residues. V lost 1 base and J lost 5, with 14 bases in between. In DNA form, the CDR3 reads TGTGCCAGCAGCCAAGTTCTGGGGGCGAGAACTGAAGCTTTCTTT. It translates to CASSQVLGARTEAFF.

The chain combines TRBV27 with TRBJ2-3; TRBD2 matches 7 bases. The trim removed 4 bases at V and 3 bases at J, leaving 7 bases unmatched. Germline-derived CDR1 and CDR2 are MNHEY and SMNVEV (reference sequence). The CDR3 length is 15 residues. The CDR3 sequence is CASSSTPGGTDTQYF. Here the CDR3 DNA reads TGTGCCAGCAGTTCGACCCCGGGAGGAACAGATACGCAGTATTTT.

V usage is TRBV2 and J usage is TRBJ2-5, with D possibly being TRBD2 (7 bases). The CDR3 extends over 14 amino acids. CDR1 is SNHLY, CDR2 FYNNEI, per germline. Trimming shortened V by 6 bases and J by 3 bases, and 14 bases separated the two germline ends. This CDR3 is CASRGGTLEETQYF. The DNA of the CDR3 is TGTGCCAGCAGGGGGGGGACACTCGAAGAGACCCAGTACTTC.

The chain is built from TRBV6-5 and TRBJ2-7; 8 positions agree with TRBD1. From germline, CDR1 is MNHEY and CDR2 SVGAGI. V shed 4 bases and J 2 bases; nucleotides not matched to a gene: 4. CDR3 length: 14 residues. The CDR3 reads CASSFQQGAYEQYF. The DNA of the CDR3 is TGTGCCAGCAGTTTTCAACAGGGGGCCTACGAGCAGTACTTC.

V usage is TRBV5-4 and J usage is TRBJ1-1, with D uncertain. Trimming left V 0 bases short and J 4 bases short, with 4 bases between. In germline, CDR1 is SGHNT, CDR2 YYREEE (reference sequence). The CDR3 consists of 12 residues. The CDR3 nucleotides read TGTGCCAGCAGCTTGGTTGGCACTGAAGCTTTCTTT. Translating it yields CASSLVGTEAFF.

This clone was detected only a few times. This chain joins TRBV11-2 and TRBJ2-7, with unresolved D. This CDR3 is 12 amino acids long. In germline, CDR1 is SGHAT, CDR2 FQNNGV. V was shortened by 0 bases and J by 5 bases, with 5 bases between the two germline ends. As DNA, the CDR3 is TGTGCCAGCAGCTTAGATTCCCACGAGCAGTACTTC. Translation: CASSLDSHEQYF.